Each of the 10 T cell receptor beta chains below was sequenced from the same sample in a study of blood T cell repertoires in COVID-19. Profiling relied on immunoSEQ multiplex PCR, and the TCRdb table lists in-frame clones only, not all of them. The repertoire has approximately 230,000 clones, roughly 88% of them found once; the top ten carry around 6.6%. The sample was peripheral blood. These receptors came from a woman aged 25 to 39 with COVID-19, enrolled during active disease.

This sequence joins TRBV13 and TRBJ1-1; perhaps TRBD1 as D (6 bases). Trimming removed 5 bases from V and 5 bases from J, with 9 bases in between. The CDR3 length is 12 residues. Germline-derived CDR1 and CDR2 are PRHDT and FYEKMQ (reference sequence). The CDR3 loop is CASSAQGTEAFF. Written as DNA, the CDR3 is TGTGCCAGCAGCGCACAGGGAACTGAAGCTTTCTTT.

The J gene is TRBJ2-4, the V gene TRBV6-2 or TRBV6-3; 9 bases fit TRBD2. V was clipped by 2 bases and J by 14 bases; unmatched bases: 7. The CDR3 is made up of 13 amino acids. Germline assignment: CDR1 MNHEY and CDR2 SVGEGT. The chain's CDR3 is CASSYTERLAEYF. CDR3 sequence (DNA): TGTGCCAGCAGTTACACCGAGAGACTAGCGGAGTACTTC.

The chain couples TRBV18 to TRBJ2-3, with TRBD1 identical over 10 bases. Trimming at V came to 1 base and at J to 9 bases, leaving 13 bases not matched to a gene. The CDR3 consists of 17 residues. The germline V gene encodes CDR1 KGHSH and CDR2 LQKENI. The CDR3 is CASSPQEDRGALATQYF. The CDR3 nucleotides are TGTGCCAGCTCACCACAAGAGGACAGGGGGGCCCTAGCAACGCAGTATTTT.

This chain joins TRBV19 and TRBJ1-5; 10 nucleotides agree with TRBD1. CDR1 is LNHDA and CDR2 is SQIVND in the germline V gene (reference sequence). V was clipped by 3 bases and J by 7 bases; unmatched bases: 9. This CDR3 spans 16 amino acids. The DNA of the CDR3 is TGTGCCAGTAGTATGCCGGGACAGGGGACGGACCAGCCCCAGCATTTT. It encodes CASSMPGQGTDQPQHF.

The chain couples TRBV12-3 or TRBV12-4 to TRBJ2-2; maybe TRBD1 (5 bases). The V gene lost 6 bases and the J gene lost 7 bases, with 6 bases spanning the gap. The CDR3 extends over 11 amino acids. CDR3 in amino acids: CASRQVGELFF. CDR3 in DNA: TGTGCCAGCAGACAGGTCGGGGAGCTGTTTTTT.

The chain carries TRBV5-1 and TRBJ2-3, with TRBD2 matching 14 bases. Germline assignment: CDR1 SGHRS and CDR2 YFSETQ. The CDR3 is 18 amino acids. Trimming cost V 4 bases and J 3 bases; bases outside gene matches: 10. The CDR3 DNA sequence: TGCGCCAGCAGCCCGACTAGCGGGGGGGCCCGGAGGACAGATACGCAGTATTTT. It yields the protein CASSPTSGGARRTDTQYF.

The V gene is TRBV9, the J gene TRBJ2-5; possible D gene TRBD1, 6 bases. Trimming cost V 3 bases and J 2 bases, with 17 bases left between them. Germline V lookup: CDR1 SGDLS, CDR2 YYNGEE. The CDR3 has 16 amino acids. The DNA of the CDR3 is TGTGCCAGCAGCGCAACCAACTTCCAGGGGCAAGAGACCCAGTACTTC. As protein: CASSATNFQGQETQYF.

The chain combines TRBV5-4 with TRBJ2-5, with D maybe TRBD2 (6 bases). Trimming stripped 2 bases from V and 4 bases from J, with 9 bases between. CDR3 size: 13 residues. In germline, CDR1 is SGHNT, CDR2 YYREEE (reference sequence). The CDR3 region is CASSLGGIETQYF. DNA of the CDR3: TGTGCCAGCAGCTTAGGCGGGATAGAGACCCAGTACTTC.

The CDR3 region has the DNA TGTGCCAGCACACGGGGAGAGCGCGGCTACACCTTC. Protein sequence: CASTRGERGYTF. The rearrangement uses TRBV28 and TRBJ1-2; D is unclear. CDR1 and CDR2 (germline): MDHEN, SYDVKM. V was trimmed by 7 bases and J by 8 bases, leaving 14 bases between them. This CDR3 has 12 amino acids.

V usage is TRBV9 and J usage is TRBJ2-1; D remains ambiguous. CDR1 and CDR2 (germline): SGDLS, YYNGEE. The CDR3 spans 13 residues. With 0 bases removed from V and 8 bases from J, the gap between germline ends came to 9 bases. The CDR3: CASSVDPPDEQFF. The CDR3 coding sequence is TGTGCCAGCAGCGTAGATCCCCCTGATGAGCAGTTCTTC.